These 15 T cell receptor beta chains were all obtained from the same sample, sequenced in a study of OX40 agonist ivuxolimab in advanced cancers. Libraries were prepared by immunoSEQ multiplex PCR; TCRdb keeps only in-frame clonotypes and omits some of them. This sample has 15,000 to 20,000 clones, with 90% found just once. This material consisted of CD4+ or CD8+ T cells sorted from blood, taken in a trial of the OX40 agonist ivuxolimab. The receptor set was obtained from an adult with an advanced solid tumor such as melanoma, head and neck, liver or kidney cancer.

The chain links TRBV30 to TRBJ1-5, with 7 bases matching TRBD1. This CDR3 has 15 residues. Trimming removed 3 bases from V and 6 bases from J; junction bases left unmatched: 11. Per germline, CDR1 GTSNPN and CDR2 SVGIG (reference sequence). The CDR3 is CAWSSAMTGSQPQHF. CDR3 coding DNA: TGTGCCTGGAGCTCGGCAATGACAGGGTCTCAGCCCCAGCATTTT.

The chain uses TRBV30 and TRBJ2-7, with 10 nucleotides matching TRBD2. The germline V gene encodes CDR1 GTSNPN and CDR2 SVGIG (reference sequence). With V trimmed by 4 bases and J by 4 bases, 7 bases remained unmatched. The CDR3 is 14 amino acids. CDR3 sequence reads: CAWTPGLANYEQYF. As DNA, the CDR3 is TGTGCCTGGACTCCGGGACTAGCGAATTACGAGCAGTACTTC.

V usage is TRBV11-3 and J usage is TRBJ2-3; TRBD2 aligns across 10 bases. The CDR3 has 16 residues. CDR1 and CDR2 from the germline V gene are SGHNT and YENEEA. V lost 4 bases and J lost 2; bases outside the gene matches: 6. CDR3 sequence reads: CASSSRTSGNTDTQYF. CDR3 bases: TGTGCCAGCAGCTCCCGGACTAGCGGCAACACAGATACGCAGTATTTT.

This chain uses TRBV27 with TRBJ2-7, with TRBD2 identical over 7 bases. The germline V gene has CDR1 MNHEY and CDR2 SMNVEV (reference sequence). Losses at the gene ends were 5 bases for V and 2 bases for J; bases not matched to a gene: 6. The length of the CDR3 is 14 residues. The CDR3 region is CASSGGDRTYEQYF. The CDR3 DNA sequence: TGTGCCAGCAGTGGGGGGGACCGAACCTACGAGCAGTACTTC.

J is TRBJ2-7 and V is TRBV10-3, with D possibly TRBD1 on 6 matching bases. CDR1 is ENHRY and CDR2 is SYGVKD in the germline V gene. V dropped 2 bases and J dropped 3 bases, with 11 bases sitting between them. There are 14 residues in the CDR3. CDR3 DNA: TGTGCCATCAGTGAGCGGGACAACAGCTACGAGCAGTACTTC. It encodes CAISERDNSYEQYF.

The rearrangement joins TRBV7-9 to TRBJ2-7; 7 bases align to TRBD1. The V gene's germline CDR1 is SEHNR and CDR2 FQNEAQ (reference sequence). The length of the CDR3 is 15 residues. The J segment lost 5 bases and the V segment lost 1 base, leaving 8 bases of the junction unmatched. CDR3 sequence (DNA): TGTGCCAGCAGCTTAGGTACAGGGGCCTTCAACGAGCAGTACTTC. This sequence encodes CASSLGTGAFNEQYF.

This chain links TRBV19 with TRBJ2-1; tentative D call: TRBD2 (6 bases). Germline values: CDR1 LNHDA, CDR2 SQIVND (reference sequence). CDR3 length: 11 amino acids. CDR3 coding DNA: TGTGCGGCAGGCCCCGGGGGTGAGCAGTTCTTC. It translates to CAAGPGGEQFF. The full variable domain, with the rest looked up from reference TRBV19 and TRBJ2-1, is DGGITQSPKYLFRKEGQNVTLSCEQNLNHDAMYWYRQDPGQGLRLIYYSQIVNDFQKGDIAEGYSVSREKKESFPLTVTSAQKNPTAFYLCAAGPGGEQFFGPGTRLTVL.

This clone was counted a few times. The chain employs TRBV19 and TRBJ2-5; 7 nucleotides align to TRBD2. Trimming cost V 3 bases and J 0 bases; bases outside gene matches: 4. This CDR3 region has 15 residues. Looked up from germline, CDR1 is LNHDA and CDR2 is SQIVND (reference sequence). CDR3 sequence: CASSIRTSHQETQYF. In DNA, the CDR3 is TGTGCCAGTAGTATTCGGACTAGTCACCAAGAGACCCAGTACTTC.

The V and J genes are TRBV30 and TRBJ2-7; D is ambiguous. The germline V and J ends were trimmed by 0 bases and 2 bases, with 5 bases remaining between them. This CDR3 spans 12 amino acids. The germline V gene encodes CDR1 GTSNPN and CDR2 SVGIG (reference sequence). The CDR3 spells CAWSVQAYEQYF. The CDR3 DNA sequence: TGTGCCTGGAGTGTACAAGCCTACGAGCAGTACTTC.

The chain couples TRBV7-9 to TRBJ1-1; D possibly corresponds to TRBD1 (5 bases). Germline V lookup: CDR1 SEHNR, CDR2 FQNEAQ (reference sequence). The CDR3 consists of 14 residues. The ends were cut back, 4 bases at V and 5 bases at J, with 14 bases in the middle. The CDR3 protein is CASSSRGQVTEAFF. The CDR3 coding sequence is TGTGCCAGCAGCTCTCGGGGCCAAGTTACTGAAGCTTTCTTT.

The chain has TRBV27 and TRBJ2-2; no definite D call. Trimming cost V 0 bases and J 4 bases, with 9 bases left between them. CDR1 is MNHEY and CDR2 is SMNVEV in the germline V gene (reference sequence). This CDR3 has 15 amino acids. The CDR3 sequence: CASSLSHISTGELFF. The CDR3 DNA follows: TGTGCCAGCAGTTTATCGCACATCTCCACCGGGGAGCTGTTTTTT.

V gene TRBV13 combines with J gene TRBJ2-7; D call uncertain. The CDR3 is made up of 13 amino acids. Trimming cost V 3 bases and J 3 bases, with 9 bases left between them. In germline, CDR1 is PRHDT, CDR2 FYEKMQ (reference sequence). CDR3 in DNA: TGTGCCAGCAGCTTTACCCGCTACTACGAGCAGTACTTC. Its protein product is CASSFTRYYEQYF.

This clone was recorded only once. The chain uses TRBV7-2 and TRBJ2-1; 7 nucleotides agree with TRBD2. CDR3 length equals 13 residues. Germline assignment: CDR1 SGHTA and CDR2 FQGNSA. The J segment lost 11 bases and the V segment lost 4 bases, leaving 8 bases of the junction unmatched. The CDR3 bases are TGTGCCAGCAGCTCCGGACTAGATTTCCAGCAGTTCTTC. Amino acid sequence: CASSSGLDFQQFF.

The chain is built from TRBV19 and TRBJ1-1; D remains unclear. The CDR3 contains 13 residues. Between the trimmed V and J ends, which lost 3 bases and 11 bases, there was a span of 16 bases. Germline V gene data show CDR1 as LNHDA and CDR2 as SQIVND (reference sequence). This CDR3 is CASSMSAPVVAFF. In nucleotides, the CDR3 is TGTGCCAGTAGTATGTCAGCTCCGGTCGTTGCTTTCTTT.

The chain links TRBV27 to TRBJ1-1, with D hard to call. This CDR3 has 13 residues. CDR1 is MNHEY, CDR2 SMNVEV, per germline (reference sequence). V gave up 5 bases and J gave up 5 bases, with 12 bases separating them. CDR3 protein: CASSTSGVTEAFF. In DNA form, the CDR3 reads TGTGCCAGCAGTACTAGTGGGGTTACTGAAGCTTTCTTT.